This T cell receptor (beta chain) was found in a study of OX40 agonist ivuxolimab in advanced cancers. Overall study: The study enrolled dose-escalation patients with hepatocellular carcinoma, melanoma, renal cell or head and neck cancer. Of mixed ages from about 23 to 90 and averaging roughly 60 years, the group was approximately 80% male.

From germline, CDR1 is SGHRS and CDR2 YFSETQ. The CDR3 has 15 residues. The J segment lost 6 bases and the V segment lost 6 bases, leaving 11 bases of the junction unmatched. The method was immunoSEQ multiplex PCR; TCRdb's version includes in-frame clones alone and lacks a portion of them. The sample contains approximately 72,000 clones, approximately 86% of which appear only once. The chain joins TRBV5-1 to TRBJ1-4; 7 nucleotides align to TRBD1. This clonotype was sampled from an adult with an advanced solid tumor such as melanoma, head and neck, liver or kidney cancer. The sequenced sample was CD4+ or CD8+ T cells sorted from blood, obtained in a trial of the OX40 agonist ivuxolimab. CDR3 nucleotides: TGCGCCAGCAAGGAGGAGGGGGCGAACTATGAAAAACTGTTTTTT. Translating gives CASKEEGANYEKLFF.